The rows below give T cell receptor beta chains drawn from one sample of a study of cutaneous CD30+ T cell lymphoproliferative disorder and hepatitis E. The repertoire was sequenced with immunoSEQ multiplex PCR; TCRdb's copy has only in-frame clones and lacks some. The sample lists around 7,000 clones; about two thirds were seen once. Sequencing used blood. The source is a human donor with a cutaneous T cell lymphoproliferative disorder associated with hepatitis E virus. Each CDR3 is given with its conserved first and last residue. D genes are given only for firm matches. Expanded clones are given a class, and other clones once, few, many or no size at all.

V	J	size	D	CDR3	DNA
TRBV27	TRBJ1-5	.	.	CASSPTSVNQPQHF	TGTGCCAGCAGCCCTACTTCGGTTAATCAGCCCCAGCATTTT
TRBV19	TRBJ2-5	few	.	CASSIGGAGIFQETQYF	TGTGCCAGTAGTATAGGCGGGGCAGGCATATTCCAAGAGACCCAGTACTTC
TRBV5-1	TRBJ2-7	.	.	CASSLDQGSIGEQYF	TGCGCCAGCAGCTTGGATCAAGGATCCATAGGCGAGCAGTACTTC
TRBV30	TRBJ1-5	.	.	CAWSVKGSQPQHF	TGTGCCTGGAGCGTCAAGGGGAGTCAGCCCCAGCATTTT
TRBV11-2	TRBJ1-2	.	TRBD1	CASSPDRGFGYTF	TGTGCCAGCAGCCCAGACAGGGGATTTGGCTACACCTTC
TRBV5-8	TRBJ1-5	.	TRBD1	CASSLYRGEQPQHF	TGTGCCAGCAGCTTGTACAGGGGGGAACAGCCCCAGCATTTT
TRBV6-6	TRBJ2-7	.	TRBD2	CASSPRGGYEQYF	TGTGCCAGCAGTCCCCGGGGGGGTTACGAGCAGTACTTC
TRBV7-9	TRBJ2-3	.	.	CASSYRDFSTDTQYF	TGTGCCAGCAGTTACCGGGACTTCAGCACAGATACGCAGTATTTT
TRBV6-5	TRBJ2-7	once	.	CASSSMVRYEQYF	TGTGCCAGCAGTTCCATGGTCCGGTACGAGCAGTACTTC
TRBV7-2	TRBJ2-3	once	.	CASSQDGTDTQYF	TGTGCCAGCAGCCAAGATGGCACAGATACGCAGTATTTT
TRBV28	TRBJ1-5	.	.	CATPGASLNQPQHF	TGTGCCACCCCGGGGGCTTCGTTAAATCAGCCCCAGCATTTT
TRBV5-5	TRBJ2-7	.	.	CASSLAVQALGEQYF	TGTGCCAGCAGCTTGGCCGTCCAAGCTCTCGGCGAGCAGTACTTC
TRBV14	TRBJ1-5	.	.	CASSQGPNQPQHF	TGTGCCAGCAGCCAAGGTCCCAATCAGCCCCAGCATTTT
TRBV19	TRBJ2-1	.	.	CASSRRVSEQFF	TGTGCCAGTAGTCGGAGGGTAAGTGAGCAGTTCTTC
TRBV29-1	TRBJ2-4	.	.	CSVPKAGIQYF	TGCAGCGTTCCTAAAGCGGGCATTCAGTACTTC
TRBV4-3	TRBJ2-3	.	TRBD2	CASSQGILAGLTDTQYF	TGCGCCAGCAGCCAAGGAATACTAGCGGGCCTCACAGATACGCAGTATTTT
TRBV28	TRBJ1-2	.	.	CASSFPGGADGYTF	TGTGCCAGCAGTTTCCCTGGGGGGGCAGATGGCTACACCTTC
TRBV5-6	TRBJ2-7	.	.	CASSSQGTYEQYF	TGTGCCAGCAGTTCTCAGGGCACCTACGAGCAGTACTTC
TRBV19	TRBJ2-5	.	.	CASSLHPQETQYF	TGTGCCAGTAGTCTTCACCCTCAAGAGACCCAGTACTTC
TRBV5-1	TRBJ2-5	.	TRBD1	CASSLGQGFQETQYF	TGCGCCAGCAGCCTCGGACAGGGCTTCCAAGAGACCCAGTACTTC
TRBV7-2	TRBJ1-3	.	TRBD1	CASSLAWVGTAFSGNTIYF	TGTGCCAGCAGCTTAGCGTGGGTAGGGACAGCCTTCTCTGGAAACACCATATATTTT
TRBV4-1	TRBJ2-7	.	.	CASSQGGGRGPSYEQYF	TGCGCCAGCAGCCAAGGGGGAGGGAGGGGGCCATCCTACGAGCAGTACTTC
TRBV7-9	TRBJ2-7	.	TRBD2	CASSGGGLAGASYEQYF	TGTGCCAGCAGCGGCGGGGGACTAGCGGGAGCAAGTTACGAGCAGTACTTC
TRBV4-1	TRBJ2-1	.	TRBD2	CASSRLAGGDNEQFF	TGCGCCAGCAGTCGACTAGCGGGAGGGGACAATGAGCAGTTCTTC
TRBV28	TRBJ1-5	.	.	CASRRSNQPQHF	TGTGCCAGCAGGAGAAGCAATCAGCCCCAGCATTTT
TRBV6-5	TRBJ1-6	.	TRBD1	CASSYVNRGNSPLHF	TGTGCCAGCAGTTACGTGAACAGGGGTAATTCACCCCTCCACTTT
TRBV29-1	TRBJ2-7	once	.	CSVEDRGSEQYF	TGCAGCGTTGAAGATAGAGGGAGCGAGCAGTACTTC
TRBV30	TRBJ2-5	.	.	CAWSVMGAETQYF	TGTGCCTGGAGTGTTATGGGAGCGGAGACCCAGTACTTC
TRBV5-1	TRBJ2-7	.	.	CASSFTDGYEQYF	TGCGCCAGCAGCTTCACCGACGGTTACGAGCAGTACTTC
TRBV19	TRBJ1-5	.	.	CASSIGQIYSNQPQHF	TGTGCCAGTAGTATAGGGCAGATCTATAGCAATCAGCCCCAGCATTTT
TRBV19	TRBJ2-2	.	.	CASYSGDVRDRELFF	TGTGCCAGTTACTCAGGGGACGTTAGGGACCGGGAGCTGTTTTTT
TRBV7-9	TRBJ2-1	.	TRBD2	CASSRTGTNNEQFF	TGTGCCAGCAGCCGAACCGGGACTAACAATGAGCAGTTCTTC
TRBV10-3	TRBJ2-3	.	.	CAISRGTDTQYF	TGTGCCATCAGCCGTGGCACAGATACGCAGTATTTT
TRBV6-6	TRBJ1-2	.	TRBD1	CASSDRTGQSGGYTF	TGTGCCAGCAGCGACAGGACAGGCCAGTCGGGTGGCTACACCTTC
TRBV6-5	TRBJ1-1	.	.	CASRDRTNTEAFF	TGTGCCAGCAGAGACAGGACGAACACTGAAGCTTTCTTT
TRBV2	TRBJ2-7	.	.	CASSRQASEQYF	TGTGCCAGCAGTAGACAGGCCTCCGAGCAGTACTTC
TRBV2	TRBJ1-2	.	.	CASFYAGCTF	TGTGCCAGCTTCTACGCCGGTTGCACCTTC
TRBV28	TRBJ1-5	once	.	CASSLEGAQPQHF	TGTGCCAGCAGTTTAGAGGGAGCTCAGCCCCAGCATTTT
TRBV25-1	TRBJ1-1	.	.	CASSDNTEAFF	TGTGCCAGCAGTGACAACACTGAAGCTTTCTTT
TRBV18	TRBJ1-5	.	TRBD1	CASSPGTDNQPQHF	TGTGCCAGCTCACCAGGGACAGACAATCAGCCCCAGCATTTT
TRBV6-5	TRBJ2-1	.	.	CASTYGTLDNEQFF	TGTGCCAGCACTTACGGAACCTTGGACAATGAGCAGTTCTTC
TRBV4-3	TRBJ1-1	few	TRBD1	CASSQDRGLRTEAFF	TGCGCCAGCAGCCAGGACAGGGGGCTGAGGACTGAAGCTTTCTTT
TRBV19	TRBJ2-3	.	TRBD2	CASSQSRLAADTQYF	TGTGCCAGTAGTCAGAGTAGACTAGCCGCAGATACGCAGTATTTT
TRBV19	TRBJ1-1	.	.	CASKGNGPSNTEAFF	TGTGCCAGTAAAGGGAACGGTCCCTCAAACACTGAAGCTTTCTTT
TRBV19	TRBJ1-5	.	.	CASSTDYSNQPQHF	TGTGCCAGTTCGACAGACTATAGCAATCAGCCCCAGCATTTT
TRBV19	TRBJ2-7	.	TRBD1	CASSPNTGTAIYEQYF	TGTGCCAGTAGTCCTAATACCGGGACAGCCATCTACGAGCAGTACTTC
TRBV4-3	TRBJ2-2	.	.	CASSQGGAGNTGELFF	TGCGCCAGCAGCCAAGGTGGGGCGGGGAACACCGGGGAGCTGTTTTTT
TRBV7-2	TRBJ1-4	.	.	CASSFRGARNEKLFF	TGTGCCAGCAGCTTTAGAGGGGCAAGGAATGAAAAACTGTTTTTT
TRBV7-2	TRBJ1-5	.	TRBD1	CASSLAQGRGNYPQHF	TGTGCCAGCAGCTTAGCACAGGGGAGGGGGAATTATCCCCAGCATTTT
TRBV23-1	TRBJ1-3	.	.	CASSPHEGYIDSPISGNTIYF	TGCGCCAGCAGTCCTCACGAGGGGTACATAGACAGTCCTATCTCTGGAAACACCATATATTTT
TRBV25-1	TRBJ2-3	once	.	CASSDGASTDTQYF	TGTGCCAGCAGTGATGGGGCTAGCACAGATACGCAGTATTTT
TRBV4-3	TRBJ2-1	.	.	CASSQEPYNEQFF	TGCGCCAGCAGCCAAGAGCCGTACAATGAGCAGTTCTTC
TRBV5-1	TRBJ2-7	.	TRBD1	CASSFVGGQGAGEQYF	TGCGCCAGCAGCTTTGTCGGGGGACAGGGGGCTGGAGAGCAGTACTTC
TRBV30	TRBJ2-7	.	.	CAWTGTQAREQYF	TGTGCCTGGACCGGGACTCAAGCTAGGGAGCAGTACTTC